This T cell receptor beta chain was sequenced in a study of blood T cell repertoires in COVID-19. Trimming cost V 4 bases and J 5 bases; bases outside gene matches: 5. The CDR3 totals 14 residues. From germline, CDR1 is SGHRS and CDR2 YFSETQ. Sequencing was performed with immunoSEQ multiplex PCR; in TCRdb, only in-frame clones are kept and a portion is missing. Among about 160,000 clones, over 80% were seen once, and the ten largest hold around 4.6%. The source is a young man with COVID-19, enrolled during active disease. This chain connects TRBV5-1 to TRBJ1-2; 10 positions agree with TRBD1. The sample taken for sequencing was peripheral blood. The CDR3 sequence is CASSPTGGQYGYTF. CDR3 nucleotides: TGCGCCAGCAGCCCGACAGGGGGCCAGTATGGCTACACCTTC.